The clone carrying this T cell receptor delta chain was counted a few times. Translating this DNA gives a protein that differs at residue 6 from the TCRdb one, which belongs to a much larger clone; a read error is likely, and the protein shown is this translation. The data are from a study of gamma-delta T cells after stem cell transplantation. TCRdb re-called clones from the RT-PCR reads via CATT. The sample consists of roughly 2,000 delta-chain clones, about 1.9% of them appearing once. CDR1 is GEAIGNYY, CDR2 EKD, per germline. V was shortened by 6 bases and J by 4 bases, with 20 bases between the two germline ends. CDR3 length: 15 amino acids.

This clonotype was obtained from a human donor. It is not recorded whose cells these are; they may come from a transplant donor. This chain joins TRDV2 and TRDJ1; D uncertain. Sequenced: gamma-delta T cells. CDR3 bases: TGTGCCTGTATTCTTTTACCCGGCGAGGACGATAAACTCATCTTT. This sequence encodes CACILLPGEDDKLIF.